This T cell receptor beta chain was sequenced for a study of cytotoxic CD8 clonotypes in ibrutinib-treated CLL. The planned depth of sequencing spanned 1 in 200,000 to 1 in 1 million T cells. Repertoires were generated with immunoSEQ multiplex PCR, while TCRdb's copy carries only in-frame clones and drops some. This sample carries around 53,000 clones, roughly 54% of them seen once, and the ten largest clones take under 30%. V dropped 5 bases and J dropped 2 bases, with 16 bases sitting between them. The CDR3 spans 15 residues. The germline V gene encodes CDR1 SGHVS and CDR2 FQNEAQ. Only a few counts were recorded for this clone. Its antigen is not known. Whole-study findings and limits: Clonality measured at baseline exceeded age-matched healthy donors, tracking circulating CD8+ T-cell counts. Clonality showed a rise at ibrutinib response that reversed toward baseline at progression.

The clonotype was recovered from a human donor with chronic lymphocytic leukemia. Sequenced here: PBMCs, sampled at disease progression, from a patient treated with ibrutinib. The rearrangement links TRBV7-8 to TRBJ2-7, with D possibly being TRBD1 or TRBD2 (5 bases each). In DNA form, the CDR3 reads TGTGCCAGCAGCCAAGACCGGGGCTTAACCTACGAGCAGTACTTC. Residues: CASSQDRGLTYEQYF.